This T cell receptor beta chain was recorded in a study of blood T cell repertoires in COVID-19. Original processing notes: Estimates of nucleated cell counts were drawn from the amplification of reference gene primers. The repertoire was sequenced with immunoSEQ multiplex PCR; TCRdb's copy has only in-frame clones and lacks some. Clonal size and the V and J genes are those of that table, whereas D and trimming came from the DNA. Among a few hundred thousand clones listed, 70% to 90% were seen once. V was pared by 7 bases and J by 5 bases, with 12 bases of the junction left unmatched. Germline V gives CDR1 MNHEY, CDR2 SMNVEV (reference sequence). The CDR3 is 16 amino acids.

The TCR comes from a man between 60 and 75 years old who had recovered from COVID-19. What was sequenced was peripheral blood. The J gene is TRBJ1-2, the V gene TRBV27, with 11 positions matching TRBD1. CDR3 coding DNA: TGTGCCAGCAAGTCACAGCCGGGACAGGGGGGTTATGGCTACACCTTC. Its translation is CASKSQPGQGGYGYTF.